This TCR beta chain was captured in a study of technical replicates of blood from several donors. Clones were read by immunoSEQ multiplex PCR, and TCRdb kept only the in-frame ones, dropping some. Counted here are just over 75,000 clones, about 92% occurring once; the ten biggest clones make up roughly 0.37%. This CDR3 is built from 21 residues. CDR1 SGHDN and CDR2 FVKESK come from the germline V gene. After removal of 1 base from V and 4 bases from J, the junction contained 16 bases not matched to a gene. This chain connects TRBV14 to TRBJ2-2, with 12 bases aligning to TRBD2. The receptor comes from a human donor in good health. The sequencing input was T cells isolated from PBMCs. CDR3 in amino acids: CASSQARTSGNFYLSTGELFF. CDR3 DNA: TGTGCCAGCAGCCAAGCGCGGACTAGCGGGAACTTCTATTTAAGCACCGGGGAGCTGTTTTTT.